A single sample is the source of the 5 T cell receptor beta chains below, sequenced in a study of blood T cells in healthy people across ages. PCR was performed a second time for about 6 to 11 cycles using a sample-barcoded 5' primer and a J-beta primer mix. Each CDR3 protein is one row after TCRdb ran MiXCR on the 5' RACE reads. Here the sample spans roughly 1.4 million distinct CDR3 sequences, approximately 59% being singletons. Sequenced sample: blood. The receptors here all came from a man aged 18 to 35 in good health.

V gene TRBV10-3 combines with J gene TRBJ1-2; D may be TRBD1 (5 bases). The V gene lost 6 bases and the J gene lost 1 base, with 18 bases spanning the gap. Per the germline V gene, CDR1 is ENHRY and CDR2 is SYGVKD. The CDR3 has 16 amino acids. DNA for the CDR3: TGTGCCATCAGCCCCTCCGGGGGTCCCTATAACTATGGCTACACCTTC. Amino acid sequence: CAISPSGGPYNYGYTF.

The chain links TRBV7-8 to TRBJ2-7; TRBD1 agrees at 9 bases. V gave up 5 bases and J gave up 0 bases; unmatched junction bases: 11. Germline V gene data show CDR1 as SGHVS and CDR2 as FQNEAQ. The CDR3 has 17 amino acids. As DNA, the CDR3 is TGTGCCAGCAGCCAAGATCGACCGGGACAGGGCTCCTACGAGCAGTACTTC. This encodes CASSQDRPGQGSYEQYF. Together with reference TRBV7-8 and TRBJ2-7, the CDR3 gives the full variable domain: GAGVSQSPRYKVAKRGQDVALRCDPISGHVSLFWYQQALGQGPEFLTYFQNEAQLDKSGLPSDRFFAERPEGSVSTLKIQRTQQEDSAVYLCASSQDRPGQGSYEQYFGPGTRLTVT.

The genes are TRBV7-9 and TRBJ2-5; D is possibly TRBD2 (6 bases). Germline V gives CDR1 SEHNR, CDR2 FQNEAQ (reference sequence). The V end lost 5 bases, the J end lost 1 base, and 17 bases lay between the germline ends. The CDR3 length is 16 residues. Here the CDR3 reads CASSPDPSESQETQYF. The CDR3 bases are TGTGCCAGCAGCCCCGACCCTAGCGAGAGCCAAGAGACCCAGTACTTC.

This clonotype was detected a few times. The chain recombines TRBV27 with TRBJ2-5, with D perhaps TRBD1 (6 bases). The CDR3 extends over 15 amino acids. Germline V CDR1 and CDR2: MNHEY, SMNVEV (reference sequence). Between the trimmed V and J ends, which lost 7 bases and 11 bases, there was a span of 26 bases. The CDR3, as DNA: TGTGCCAGCAACCTTGGCAGGGGTTCTTGGAATGAGCAGTACTTC. The encoded protein is CASNLGRGSWNEQYF.

The J gene is TRBJ2-7, the V gene TRBV27, with TRBD1 matching 9 bases. Trimming removed 0 bases from V and 1 base from J; junction bases left unmatched: 7. This CDR3 region has 17 residues. Germline CDR1 and CDR2: MNHEY and SMNVEV (reference sequence). This CDR3 reads CASSLSGTGPTSYEQYF. CDR3 coding DNA: TGTGCCAGCAGTTTATCGGGGACAGGGCCAACTTCCTACGAGCAGTACTTC.